This T cell receptor (beta chain) derives from a study of blood T cell repertoires in COVID-19. Profiled with immunoSEQ multiplex PCR; TCRdb holds only in-frame clones, not every one. The data show 280,000 or so clones, with approximately 85% seen just once and over 8% held by the top ten. Source material: peripheral blood. The sequence was collected from a man aged 18-30 years with active or convalescent COVID-19.

CDR3 sequence reads: CASSLVTNHEQFF. The DNA of the CDR3 is TGCGCCAGCAGCTTGGTTACAAATCATGAGCAGTTCTTC. The V call is TRBV5-1, the J call TRBJ2-1; no definite D call. Germline CDR1 SGHRS, CDR2 YFSETQ. Trimming shortened V by 0 bases and J by 8 bases, and 9 bases separated the two germline ends. The CDR3 has 13 amino acids.